The clone carrying this T cell receptor (beta chain) came up many times. Its antigen remains unknown. The trim removed 10 bases at V and 5 bases at J, leaving 2 bases unmatched. There are 13 residues in the CDR3. From germline, CDR1 is ENHRY and CDR2 SYGVKD. The sample originates from a study of identical twins. Study-level results: Among out-of-frame alpha sequences shared by twins, low generation probability occurred in excess. In zero-insertion analyses, partial confounding could arise from invariant MAIT and iNKT cells.

TCRdb ran MiXCR on the 5' RACE reads and lists one entry per CDR3 protein. The sample lists about 900,000 distinct CDR3 sequences, over 9% occurring once. The sample was also linked to a second study, of yellow fever vaccine responses in identical twins.

The sequence was obtained from a woman between 18 and 29 years old in good health. The V gene is TRBV10-3, the J gene TRBJ2-5; TRBD2 matches at 15 bases. The source material was PBMCs. CDR3 in amino acids: CATGTSGGETQYF. CDR3 DNA sequence: TGTGCCACCGGGACTAGCGGGGGGGAGACCCAGTACTTC.